One and the same sample provided the 12 T cell receptor beta chains below, sequenced in a study of blood T cell repertoires in COVID-19. The repertoire was sequenced with immunoSEQ multiplex PCR; TCRdb's copy has only in-frame clones and lacks some. The sample comprises under 250,000 clones, roughly 80% of which are singletons, and roughly 3.3% rests with the top ten. Input material: peripheral blood. Source of these receptors: a woman under 30 with acute or convalescent COVID-19.

The CDR3, as DNA: TGCGCCAGCAGCTTGGAAGGCCAGGGGAACGAAAAACTGTTTTTT. As protein: CASSLEGQGNEKLFF. The rearrangement links TRBV5-1 to TRBJ1-4; maybe TRBD1 (6 bases). CDR1 is SGHRS and CDR2 is YFSETQ in the germline V gene. V gave up 0 bases and J gave up 8 bases, with 14 bases separating them. The CDR3 has 15 residues.

Turning to this clone: The junction does not match germline at one end; this may be a read error. V is TRBV7-7 and J is TRBJ2-7, with 8 bases fitting TRBD2. CDR1 and CDR2 from the germline V gene are SSHAT and FNYEAQ (reference sequence). The CDR3 loop spans 14 amino acids. Written as DNA, the CDR3 is TGTGCTAGCAGCCCCCTCCGGGGGGGGAACGAGCAGTACTTC. The encoded protein is CASSPLRGGNEQYF.

The chain has TRBV4-3 and TRBJ1-1, with a possible D match to TRBD1 (6 bases). There are 15 residues in the CDR3. The V end was cut by 0 bases, the J end by 4 bases, with 12 bases between. Germline values: CDR1 LGHNA, CDR2 YSLEER. CDR3 DNA: TGCGCCAGCAGCCAAGATCAGGGGCCGGGCACTGAAGCTTTCTTT. Translation gives CASSQDQGPGTEAFF.

The V and J genes are TRBV27 and TRBJ2-1; weak D call: TRBD2 (5 bases). CDR1 MNHEY and CDR2 SMNVEV come from the germline V gene (reference sequence). V shed 5 bases and J shed 1 base, with 18 bases lying between them. The CDR3 sequence is 17 residues long. This chain's CDR3 is CASSPLRLRASYNEQFF. CDR3 DNA sequence: TGTGCCAGCAGTCCCCTCCGCCTGAGGGCATCCTACAATGAGCAGTTCTTC.

The gene calls are TRBV9 and TRBJ2-1, with a possible D match to TRBD2 (6 bases). Germline V gives CDR1 SGDLS, CDR2 YYNGEE. CDR3 length: 15 amino acids. V was pared by 0 bases and J by 7 bases, with 14 bases between. The CDR3: CASSVADGSGNEQFF. The CDR3 DNA sequence: TGTGCCAGCAGCGTAGCTGACGGGAGTGGGAATGAGCAGTTCTTC.

This clone was seen a few times. This sequence joins TRBV10-1 and TRBJ1-5; D unclear. The CDR3 runs to 13 residues. Germline V gene lookup returns CDR1 WNHNN and CDR2 SYGVQD (reference sequence). V lost 3 bases and J lost 4, with 7 bases in between. CDR3 in DNA: TGCGCCAGCAGTGAACAAGTGAATCAGCCCCAGCATTTT. Protein sequence: CASSEQVNQPQHF.

The chain joins TRBV28 to TRBJ2-3; 7 bases are shared with TRBD2. CDR3 length: 15 amino acids. CDR1 MDHEN and CDR2 SYDVKM come from the germline V gene. Losses at the gene ends were 2 bases for V and 6 bases for J; bases not matched to a gene: 8. CDR3 DNA: TGTGCCAGCAGTTTACGGCGGGAGATAGCCGATACGCAGTATTTT. It specifies CASSLRREIADTQYF.

The V gene is TRBV19, the J gene TRBJ1-2; possible D gene TRBD1, 5 bases. This CDR3 is built from 13 residues. Germline V lookup: CDR1 LNHDA, CDR2 SQIVND (reference sequence). V was cut by 6 bases and J by 7 bases, with 15 bases left in between. Here the CDR3 reads CASSPRGMSGYTF. As DNA, the CDR3 is TGTGCCAGTAGCCCCCGGGGGATGTCTGGCTACACCTTC.

CDR3 amino acids: CASSESIRQGYGYTF. The CDR3 bases are TGTGCCAGCAGTGAATCGATTAGACAGGGCTATGGCTACACCTTC. The rearrangement joins TRBV2 to TRBJ1-2; 7 bases are a match to TRBD1. Germline assignment: CDR1 SNHLY and CDR2 FYNNEI. The CDR3 sequence is 15 residues long. V lost 2 bases, J lost 4 bases, and 7 bases stayed unmatched.

The V gene is TRBV7-2, the J gene TRBJ2-1; 12 nucleotides match TRBD2. Germline V gives CDR1 SGHTA, CDR2 FQGNSA. The CDR3 has 17 amino acids. J was trimmed by 6 bases and V by 8 bases; bases with no gene match: 14. CDR3 protein: CASSAGTLAGGGNEQFF. In DNA form, the CDR3 reads TGTGCCAGCTCCGCTGGAACACTAGCGGGAGGAGGCAATGAGCAGTTCTTC.

This rearrangement joins TRBV18 to TRBJ2-5; tentative D call: TRBD1 (6 bases). This CDR3 region has 15 residues. Germline CDR1 KGHSH, CDR2 LQKENI. Trimming left V 2 bases short and J 3 bases short, with 13 bases between. As DNA, the CDR3 is TGTGCCAGCTCACCAAGAGAACAGGGTAAAGAGACCCAGTACTTC. Amino acids: CASSPREQGKETQYF. Together with reference TRBV18 and TRBJ2-5, the CDR3 gives the full variable domain: NAGVMQNPRHLVRRRGQEARLRCSPMKGHSHVYWYRQLPEEGLKFMVYLQKENIIDESGMPKERFSAEFPKEGPSILRIQQVVRGDSAAYFCASSPREQGKETQYFGPGTRLLVL.

The gene calls are TRBV16 and TRBJ1-5, with a weak D call TRBD1 (6 bases). This CDR3 is built from 15 residues. The V end lost 4 bases, the J end lost 0 bases, and 10 bases lay between the germline ends. CDR1 and CDR2 from the germline V gene are KGHSY and FQNENV. In DNA form, the CDR3 reads TGTGCCAGCAGCCCACAGGGTGCTAGCAATCAGCCCCAGCATTTT. Its protein is CASSPQGASNQPQHF.